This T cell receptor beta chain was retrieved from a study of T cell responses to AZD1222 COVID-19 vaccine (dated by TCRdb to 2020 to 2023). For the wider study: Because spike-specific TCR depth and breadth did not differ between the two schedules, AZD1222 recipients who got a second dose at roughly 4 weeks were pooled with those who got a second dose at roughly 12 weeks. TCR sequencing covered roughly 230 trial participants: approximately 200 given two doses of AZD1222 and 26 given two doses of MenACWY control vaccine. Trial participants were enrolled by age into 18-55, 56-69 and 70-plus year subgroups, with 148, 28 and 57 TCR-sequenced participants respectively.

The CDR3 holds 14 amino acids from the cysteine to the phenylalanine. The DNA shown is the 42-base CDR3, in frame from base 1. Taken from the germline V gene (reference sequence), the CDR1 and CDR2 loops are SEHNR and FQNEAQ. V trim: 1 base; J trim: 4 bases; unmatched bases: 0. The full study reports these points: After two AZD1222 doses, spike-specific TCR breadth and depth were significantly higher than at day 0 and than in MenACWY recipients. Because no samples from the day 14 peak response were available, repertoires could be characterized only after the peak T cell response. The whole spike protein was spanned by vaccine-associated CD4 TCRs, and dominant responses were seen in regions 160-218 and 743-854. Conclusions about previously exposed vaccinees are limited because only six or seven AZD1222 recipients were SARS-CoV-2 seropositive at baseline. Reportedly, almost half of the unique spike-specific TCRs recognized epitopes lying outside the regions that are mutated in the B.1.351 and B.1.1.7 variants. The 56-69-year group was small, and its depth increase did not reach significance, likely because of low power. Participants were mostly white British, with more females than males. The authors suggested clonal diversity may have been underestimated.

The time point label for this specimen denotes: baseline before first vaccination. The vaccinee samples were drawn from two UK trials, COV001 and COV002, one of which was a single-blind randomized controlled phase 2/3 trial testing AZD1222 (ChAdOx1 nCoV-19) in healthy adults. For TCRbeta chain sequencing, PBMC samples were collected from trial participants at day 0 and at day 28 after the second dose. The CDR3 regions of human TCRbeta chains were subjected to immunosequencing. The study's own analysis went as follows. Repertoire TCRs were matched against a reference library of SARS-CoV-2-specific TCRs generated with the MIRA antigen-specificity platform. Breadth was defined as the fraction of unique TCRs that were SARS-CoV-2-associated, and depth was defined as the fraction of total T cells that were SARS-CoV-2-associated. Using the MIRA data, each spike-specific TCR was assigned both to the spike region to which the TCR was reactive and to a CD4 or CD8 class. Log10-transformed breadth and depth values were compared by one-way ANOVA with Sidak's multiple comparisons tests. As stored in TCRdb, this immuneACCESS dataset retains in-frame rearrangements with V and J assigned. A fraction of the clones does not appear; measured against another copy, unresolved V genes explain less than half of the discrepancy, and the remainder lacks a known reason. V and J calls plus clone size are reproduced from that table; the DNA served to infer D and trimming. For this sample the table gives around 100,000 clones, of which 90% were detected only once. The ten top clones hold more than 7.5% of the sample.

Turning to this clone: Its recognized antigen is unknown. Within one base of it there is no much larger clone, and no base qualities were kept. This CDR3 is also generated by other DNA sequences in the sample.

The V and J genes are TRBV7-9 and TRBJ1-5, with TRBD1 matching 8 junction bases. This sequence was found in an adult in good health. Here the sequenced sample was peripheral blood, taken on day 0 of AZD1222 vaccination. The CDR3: CASSLGQGNQPQHF. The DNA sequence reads TGTGCCAGCAGCTTAGGACAGGGGAATCAGCCCCAGCATTTT.